Given below is one T cell receptor beta chain in context. Followed longitudinally, the Seattle patients had been enrolled during active infection. The sample comes from a study of blood T cell repertoires in COVID-19. TCRdb's table, derived via immunoSEQ multiplex PCR, lists solely in-frame clones and lacks some. The repertoire holds around 140,000 clones, with roughly 90% as singletons. The CDR3 has 15 residues. CDR1 MNHEY and CDR2 SVGAGI come from the germline V gene. Germline trimming cut 7 bases from V and 2 bases from J; bases unmatched to any gene: 8. What was sequenced was peripheral blood. The genes are TRBV6-5 and TRBJ2-5; TRBD1 matches 9 bases. The sequence was obtained from a human donor with COVID-19, enrolled during active disease. The donor label of this sample is uncertain. In DNA form, the CDR3 reads TGTGCCAGCAAAACAGGGGGCGCAGGGCAAGAGACCCAGTACTTC. Translation: CASKTGGAGQETQYF.